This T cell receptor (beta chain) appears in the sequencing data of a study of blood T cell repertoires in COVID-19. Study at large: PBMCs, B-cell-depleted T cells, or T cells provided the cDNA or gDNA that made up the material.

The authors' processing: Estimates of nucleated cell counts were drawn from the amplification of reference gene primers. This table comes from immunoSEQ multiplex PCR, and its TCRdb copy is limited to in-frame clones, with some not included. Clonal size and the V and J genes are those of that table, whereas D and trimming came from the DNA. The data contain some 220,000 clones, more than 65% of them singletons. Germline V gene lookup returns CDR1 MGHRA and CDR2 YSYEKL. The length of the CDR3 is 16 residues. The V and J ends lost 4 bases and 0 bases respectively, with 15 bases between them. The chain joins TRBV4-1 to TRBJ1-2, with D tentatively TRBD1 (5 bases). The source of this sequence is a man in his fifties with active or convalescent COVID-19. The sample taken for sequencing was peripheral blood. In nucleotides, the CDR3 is TGCGCCAGCAGCCGACCTCAGGGTTTTACTAACTATGGCTACACCTTC. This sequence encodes CASSRPQGFTNYGYTF.